The 20 T cell receptor beta chains below all came from one sample that was sequenced in a study of T cell responses to AZD1222 COVID-19 vaccine. Clones were read by immunoSEQ multiplex PCR, and TCRdb kept only the in-frame ones, dropping some. The sample lists more than 80,000 clones; roughly 88% were seen once. The source material was peripheral blood, sampled 28 days after the second AZD1222 dose. These receptors were collected from an adult who received the AZD1222 COVID-19 vaccine.

The chain uses TRBV19 and TRBJ2-1, with D tentatively TRBD1 (5 bases). CDR1 and CDR2 (germline): LNHDA, SQIVND (reference sequence). This CDR3 has 12 amino acids. Trimming took 5 bases from V and 9 from J, leaving 11 bases between them. CDR3: CASSPQGTEQFF. The CDR3 DNA follows: TGTGCCAGTAGTCCCCAGGGCACTGAGCAGTTCTTC.

The gene calls are TRBV28 and TRBJ1-4, with no clear D. Germline V lookup: CDR1 MDHEN, CDR2 SYDVKM. The CDR3 totals 11 residues. V was trimmed by 8 bases and J by 1 base, leaving 2 bases between them. CDR3 DNA: TGTGCCAGCGAAACTAATGAAAAACTGTTTTTT. Translating gives CASETNEKLFF.

This chain links TRBV27 with TRBJ1-5; D perhaps matches TRBD1 (5 bases). The V gene's germline CDR1 is MNHEY and CDR2 SMNVEV (reference sequence). Trimming pared 4 bases from V and 4 bases from J, leaving 23 bases between. The CDR3 consists of 18 residues. The CDR3 DNA follows: TGTGCCAGCAGTTCCAATTGGGACGGCCACGGGGGAAATCAGCCCCAGCATTTT. Translated: CASSSNWDGHGGNQPQHF.

The J gene is TRBJ1-6, the V gene TRBV6-6; TRBD1 aligns across 9 bases. This CDR3 spans 17 amino acids. V trimming: 5 bases; J trimming: 2 bases; junction bases outside the gene matches: 7. Germline V lookup: CDR1 MNHNY, CDR2 SVGAGI (reference sequence). This CDR3 is CASSHRGRGTYNSPLHF. The CDR3 region has the DNA TGTGCCAGCAGTCACAGGGGGCGAGGGACCTATAATTCACCCCTCCACTTT.

Ten or more counts support this clone. The chain carries TRBV23-1 and TRBJ1-1, with a tentative D call TRBD1 (6 bases). TRBV23-1 is identified as an open reading frame with a role that is uncertain. The germline V and J ends were trimmed by 6 bases and 1 base, with 9 bases remaining between them. The CDR3 has 13 amino acids. The CDR3 bases are TGCGCCAGCAGCCAAGGGGGGAACACTGAAGCTTTCTTT. It encodes CASSQGGNTEAFF.

The J gene is TRBJ2-2, the V gene TRBV6-5, with 15 bases that match TRBD2. The CDR3 length is 16 residues. Germline loops: CDR1 MNHEY, CDR2 SVGAGI. With 4 bases clipped from V and 5 bases from J, the junction kept 2 bases outside the gene matches. The chain's CDR3 is CASSFGTSGRTGELFF. The CDR3 DNA sequence: TGTGCCAGCAGTTTTGGGACTAGCGGGAGGACCGGGGAGCTGTTTTTT.

As to this clone: Compared with germline, one end of the junction differs, possibly owing to a read error. The V gene is TRBV7-7, the J gene TRBJ2-1; TRBD1 aligns across 7 bases. The germline gives CDR1 SSHAT, CDR2 FNYEAQ (reference sequence). The CDR3 length is 13 residues. CDR3 DNA sequence: TGTGCTAGCAGGCCATACAGGGGAAATGAGCAGTTCTTC. This gives the protein CASRPYRGNEQFF.

The chain is built from TRBV7-8 and TRBJ2-7; TRBD2 might be the D (6 bases). Trimming removed 4 bases at V and 6 bases at J, with 19 bases between. Germline CDR1 SGHVS, CDR2 FQNEAQ. CDR3 length equals 15 residues. The CDR3 loop reads CASSWVAGRTSEQYF. CDR3 sequence (DNA): TGTGCCAGCAGCTGGGTGGCAGGGAGGACGAGCGAGCAGTACTTC.

The chain recombines TRBV7-2 with TRBJ2-1, with D possibly TRBD1 on 6 matching bases. V lost 3 bases and J lost 7, with 16 bases in between. Germline V gene data show CDR1 as SGHTA and CDR2 as FQGNSA. CDR3 length: 15 residues. This chain's CDR3 is CASSFDYTGSNEQFF. Here the CDR3 DNA reads TGTGCCAGCAGCTTTGATTATACAGGGTCGAATGAGCAGTTCTTC.

The gene calls are TRBV29-1 and TRBJ1-4; the D gene is possibly TRBD1 (5 bases). V shed 7 bases and J shed 6 bases, with 18 bases lying between them. Per germline, CDR1 SQVTM and CDR2 ANQGSEA. This CDR3 region has 14 residues. Here the CDR3 DNA reads TGCAGCGCCGTCACGAGCCGGGGGGATGAAAAACTGTTTTTT. It yields the protein CSAVTSRGDEKLFF.

The J gene is TRBJ1-1, the V gene TRBV7-2; a weak D match, TRBD1 (5 bases). Per germline, CDR1 SGHTA and CDR2 FQGNSA. The CDR3 sequence is 14 residues long. The germline V and J ends were trimmed by 5 bases and 5 bases, with 15 bases remaining between them. DNA of the CDR3: TGTGCCAGCAGCCCGGCGGGGGGGTTGACTGAAGCTTTCTTT. Its protein product is CASSPAGGLTEAFF.

The V gene is TRBV7-2, the J gene TRBJ1-5; maybe TRBD1 (6 bases). CDR1 is SGHTA, CDR2 FQGNSA, per germline. CDR3 length: 14 residues. Trimming removed 1 base at V and 9 bases at J, with 13 bases between. The CDR3: CASSLEVGTPPQHF. In DNA, the CDR3 is TGTGCCAGCAGCTTAGAGGTGGGGACACCGCCCCAGCATTTT.

The V call is TRBV19, the J call TRBJ1-5; no reliable D call. The V gene's germline CDR1 is LNHDA and CDR2 SQIVND (reference sequence). V was pared by 0 bases and J by 8 bases, with 8 bases between. There are 13 residues in the CDR3. The CDR3 is CASSIEGGKPQHF. DNA of the CDR3: TGTGCCAGTAGTATAGAGGGAGGGAAGCCCCAGCATTTT.

The DNA for the CDR3 is TGTGCCAGCATCCCCGCAGGAAGGACCGGGGAGCTGTTTTTT. The encoded protein is CASIPAGRTGELFF. The V gene is TRBV9, the J gene TRBJ2-2, with unresolved D. This CDR3 spans 14 amino acids. Germline assignment: CDR1 SGDLS and CDR2 YYNGEE. V was pared by 6 bases and J by 5 bases, with 14 bases between.

This clone was seen more than once but under ten times. The gene calls are TRBV2 and TRBJ1-5; unclear D gene. CDR3 length: 14 residues. V was clipped by 0 bases and J by 1 base, with 4 bases between them. Germline CDR1 and CDR2: SNHLY and FYNNEI. This chain's CDR3 is CASSEAGSNQPQHF. Written as DNA, the CDR3 is TGTGCCAGCAGTGAAGCAGGGAGCAATCAGCCCCAGCATTTT.

V usage is TRBV20-1 and J usage is TRBJ2-7; 11 positions agree with TRBD2. This CDR3 contains 15 residues. Germline loops: CDR1 DFQATT, CDR2 SNEGSKA (reference sequence). Losses at the gene ends were 3 bases for V and 4 bases for J; bases not matched to a gene: 8. The CDR3, as DNA: TGCAGTGCTAGTTTAATTAGCGGGAGGGCGTACGAGCAGTACTTC. This translates into CSASLISGRAYEQYF.

Points on this clone: The CDR3 carries no conserved terminal phenylalanine or tryptophan, so it likely arises from a read error. The limits of the CDR3 on the DNA are not certain, so only TCRdb's listed CDR3 is given. CDR3 residues: CASSQDQEQPEKNGY. V and J are TRBV3-1 (or the pseudogene TRBV3-2) and TRBJ2-4. The CDR3 numbers 15 amino acids, ends counted. Germline loops: CDR1 LGHDT, CDR2 YNNKEL (reference sequence).

The genes are TRBV6-5 and TRBJ1-2; D unresolved. CDR3 length: 12 residues. Germline values: CDR1 MNHEY, CDR2 SVGAGI. V shed 9 bases and J shed 1 base, with 9 bases lying between them. The CDR3 DNA reads TGTGCCAGTTACACAGTTAACTATGGCTACACCTTC. Translating gives CASYTVNYGYTF.

The chain has TRBV9 and TRBJ2-3; D gene uncertain. Germline V gene lookup returns CDR1 SGDLS and CDR2 YYNGEE. Trimming took 3 bases from V and 0 from J, leaving 8 bases between them. The CDR3 has 14 residues. In DNA, the CDR3 is TGTGCCAGCAGCGCCTCTCTCAGCACAGATACGCAGTATTTT. Translated, it gives CASSASLSTDTQYF.

The chain uses TRBV7-6 and TRBJ2-2, with D tentatively TRBD2 (5 bases). V lost 5 bases and J 0 bases, leaving 10 bases between the germline ends. The length of the CDR3 is 15 residues. Germline V gives CDR1 SGHVS, CDR2 FNYEAQ. In DNA, the CDR3 is TGTGCCAGCAGCCAAGCGGACGCGAACACCGGGGAGCTGTTTTTT. This gives the protein CASSQADANTGELFF.